A selection of T cell receptor beta chains follows, all from one sample in a study of blood T cell repertoires in COVID-19. Sequencing used immunoSEQ multiplex PCR; TCRdb keeps in-frame clones, though not all of them. The sample shows some 200,000 clones, 87% of them seen only once. Input material: peripheral blood. The receptors here all came from a man in his 60s with active or convalescent COVID-19. CDR3s include the opening cysteine and the closing phenylalanine or tryptophan. D genes are given only for firm matches. Size tells how often a clone was seen (once, few, many) or the class of an expanded clone, and some rows leave it out.

V gene	clone size	J gene	D gene	CDR3 DNA	CDR3 protein
TRBV2	.	TRBJ2-1	TRBD2	TGTGCCAGCAGTGAGGGCAGCGGGGGTTACAATGAGCAGTTCTTC	CASSEGSGGYNEQFF
TRBV6-1	.	TRBJ2-1	TRBD2	TGTGCCAGTATCGGGACTAAGAGCTCCTACAATGAGCAGTTCTTC	CASIGTKSSYNEQFF
TRBV10-3	.	TRBJ2-1	TRBD1	TGTGCCATCAGTGATAGGTCGGGACAGTACAATGAGCAGTTCTTC	CAISDRSGQYNEQFF
TRBV5-1	.	TRBJ1-4	TRBD1	TGCGCCAGCAGCTTGACAGGGGACGAGGGACGTGAAAAACTGTTTTTT	CASSLTGDEGREKLFF
TRBV5-4	.	TRBJ2-7	TRBD2	TGTGCCAGCAGCTTGGGGGTGGAAGCGGGGAGCTACGAGCAGTACTTC	CASSLGVEAGSYEQYF
TRBV6-5	.	TRBJ1-6	TRBD1	TGTGCCAGCAGTTACTGGGGACAGGGTAATTCACCCCTCCACTTT	CASSYWGQGNSPLHF
TRBV10-2	.	TRBJ2-7	.	TGCGCCACTTCAGGGGACGGCTCCTACGAGCAGTACTTC	CATSGDGSYEQYF
TRBV27	.	TRBJ2-7	.	TGTGCCAGCAGTTTCTCTATTATCGACGAGCAGTACTTC	CASSFSIIDEQYF
TRBV2	.	TRBJ1-1	.	TGTGCCAGCAGTGTCATGAACACTGAAGCTTTCTTT	CASSVMNTEAFF
TRBV21-1	.	TRBJ2-3	.	TGTGCCAGCAGCAATTGCATAAGGGGGGGGCGGTACACAGATACGCAGTATTTT	CASSNCIRGGRYTDTQYF
TRBV6-6	.	TRBJ2-1	TRBD2	TGTGCCAGCAGTGGGACTAGTCTGGGTGGCAATGAGCAGTTCTTC	CASSGTSLGGNEQFF
TRBV6-5	.	TRBJ1-1	.	TGTGCCAGCAGATCGGGGTACACTGAAGCTTTCTTT	CASRSGYTEAFF
TRBV6-5	.	TRBJ2-2	.	TGTGCCACCTTACAGGTGGACACCGGGGAGCTGTTTTTT	CATLQVDTGELFF
TRBV19	.	TRBJ1-1	TRBD1	TGTGCCAGTAGTACACAGGGGGCTAACGCTGAAGCTTTCTTT	CASSTQGANAEAFF
TRBV6-5	.	TRBJ1-1	.	TGTGCCAGCAGTTACTCCCAGGGCCGATTTAACACTGAAGCTTTCTTT	CASSYSQGRFNTEAFF
TRBV5-1	.	TRBJ2-7	TRBD1	TGCGCCAGCAGCGTACGACAGGGGTACGAGCAGTACTTC	CASSVRQGYEQYF
TRBV5-1	.	TRBJ2-3	.	TGCGCCAGCAGCTTGATGAGCGGCCACACAGATACGCAGTATTTT	CASSLMSGHTDTQYF
TRBV7-6	.	TRBJ2-5	TRBD2	TGTGCCAGCAGCTTAGCCCCCCCTACTAGCGGGGGGGCCCAAGAGACCCAGTACTTC	CASSLAPPTSGGAQETQYF
TRBV19	.	TRBJ1-2	TRBD1	TGTGCCAGTAAAAGGGTTAATTTTGGGACAGGGGCGGATGGCTACACCTTC	CASKRVNFGTGADGYTF
TRBV9	few	TRBJ2-7	.	TGTGCCAGCAGCCCTTCGGGAGCTCCGATCTACGAGCAGTACTTC	CASSPSGAPIYEQYF
TRBV18	.	TRBJ1-1	TRBD1	TGTGCCAGCTCAGAGACAGGGAGCAACACTGAAGCTTTCTTT	CASSETGSNTEAFF
TRBV5-3	.	TRBJ1-2	.	TGTGCCAGAAGCTTGAAGGGCTCAGGGTACTATGGCTACACCTTC	CARSLKGSGYYGYTF
TRBV5-1	once	TRBJ1-1	.	TGCGCCAGCAGACCTGGACAAGGACGGGTCAGCACTGAAGCTTTCTTT	CASRPGQGRVSTEAFF
TRBV27	.	TRBJ1-6	TRBD1	TGTGCCAGCAGGGGGACAGGGGGGTATAATTCACCCCTCCACTTT	CASRGTGGYNSPLHF
TRBV19	.	TRBJ2-1	TRBD2	TGTGCCAGTAGTTACGGCGGGGGGGGTTACAATGAGCAGTTCTTC	CASSYGGGGYNEQFF
TRBV9	.	TRBJ1-6	.	TGTGCCAGCAGCGTAGGACAGGATAATTCACCCCTCCACTTT	CASSVGQDNSPLHF
TRBV10-3	.	TRBJ2-3	TRBD2	TGTGCCATCACGACTAGCGGGGGTAGCACAGATACGCAGTATTTT	CAITTSGGSTDTQYF
TRBV6-6	once	TRBJ2-7	.	TGTGCCAGCAGTCCAAACGGGGGCGAGCAGTACTTC	CASSPNGGEQYF
TRBV6-5	.	TRBJ1-1	TRBD1	TGTGCCAGCAGTCAGCGGACAGGGGGAAGTGAAGCTTTCTTT	CASSQRTGGSEAFF
TRBV9	.	TRBJ1-2	TRBD1	TGTGCCAGCAGCCCGGGACAGGGTCATTATGGCTACACCTTC	CASSPGQGHYGYTF
TRBV4-1	.	TRBJ1-1	.	TGCGCCAGCAGCCAAGATCCGGGAGGAAATCCTGAAGCTTTCTTT	CASSQDPGGNPEAFF
TRBV6-2/TRBV6-3	.	TRBJ2-2	.	TGTGCCAGCAGTGCGCGGGGTATAGGGAACACCGGGGAGCTGTTTTTT	CASSARGIGNTGELFF
TRBV18	.	TRBJ2-7	TRBD1	TGTGCCAGCTCAACTCGACAGGGGGCCGACGAGCAGTACTTC	CASSTRQGADEQYF
TRBV15	.	TRBJ1-5	TRBD1	TGTGCCACCAGTACGGGACAGGGTAAAGGTCAGCCCCAGCATTTT	CATSTGQGKGQPQHF
TRBV10-3	.	TRBJ1-5	TRBD1	TGTGCCATCAGTGAGTCGAGAACAGGGGGCTACAATCAGCCCCAGCATTTT	CAISESRTGGYNQPQHF
TRBV19	.	TRBJ1-2	.	TGTGCCAGTAGTACCGGACAGTACTATGGCTACACCTTC	CASSTGQYYGYTF
TRBV25-1	.	TRBJ2-3	TRBD1	TGTGCCAGCAGCCATATACAGGGGGCAGGCGATACGCAGTATTTT	CASSHIQGAGDTQYF
TRBV5-1	.	TRBJ2-3	TRBD2	TGCGCCAGCAGCCGGGGGGTTGAAGATACGCAGTATTTT	CASSRGVEDTQYF
TRBV24-1	.	TRBJ1-2	TRBD1	TGTGCCACCACCGCTACGGGACAGGGGGACTATGGCTACACCTTC	CATTATGQGDYGYTF
TRBV19	.	TRBJ2-1	.	TGTGCCAGTAGCGTCCTTTTACAGGGTGGCGAGCAGTTCTTC	CASSVLLQGGEQFF
TRBV2	.	TRBJ1-2	.	TGTGCCAGCACAAGAGAGGACTATGGCTACACCTTC	CASTREDYGYTF
TRBV7-3	.	TRBJ2-7	.	TGTGCCAGCAGCTTCCAGGGATACTCCTACGAGCAGTACTTC	CASSFQGYSYEQYF
TRBV2	.	TRBJ1-1	TRBD1	TGTGCCAGCAGTGTGGGCAGGGGGCTCACTGAAGCTTTCTTT	CASSVGRGLTEAFF
TRBV6-5	.	TRBJ1-4	TRBD1	TGTGCCAGCAGTTACTCCTTTCAACAGGGGGGAAAACTGTTTTTT	CASSYSFQQGGKLFF
TRBV6-1	.	TRBJ2-2	.	TGTGCCAGCAGTGAACGGGGGGCAGGGAACACCGGGGAGCTGTTTTTT	CASSERGAGNTGELFF
TRBV7-9	.	TRBJ1-1	.	TGTGCCAGCAGCCTAAGCCCCGGGAACACTGAAGCTTTCTTT	CASSLSPGNTEAFF
TRBV5-5	once	TRBJ2-2	.	TGTGCCAGCAGCTTGGATTTCTCCGGCACCGGGGAGCTGTTTTTT	CASSLDFSGTGELFF
TRBV3-1/TRBV3-2	.	TRBJ1-4	TRBD1	TGTGCCAGCAGCCTGGGGACAGCTAATGAAAAACTGTTTTTT	CASSLGTANEKLFF
TRBV4-1	.	TRBJ2-1	TRBD2	TGCGCCAGCAGCCGCGGGGGGGCCTTTTCGGGCAATGAGCAGTTCTTC	CASSRGGAFSGNEQFF
TRBV4-2	.	TRBJ2-3	TRBD2	TGTGCCAGCAGCCAAGGCGTGGGGGGGGATACGCAGTATTTT	CASSQGVGGDTQYF
TRBV5-5	.	TRBJ1-1	TRBD1	TGTGCCAGCAGCTTCTCGACAGGGGGCTACACTGAAGCTTTCTTT	CASSFSTGGYTEAFF
TRBV6-1	.	TRBJ1-1	TRBD1	TGTGCCAGCAGTTCGATGGGACAGGGGAACACTGAAGCTTTCTTT	CASSSMGQGNTEAFF
TRBV7-8	.	TRBJ1-2	TRBD1	TGTGCCAGCAGCCTCTCGACAGGGGAGGTCTATGGCTACACCTTC	CASSLSTGEVYGYTF
TRBV7-3	.	TRBJ1-4	.	TGTGCCAGCACCCGATATGTCAGGACTCCAACTAATGAAAAACTGTTTTTT	CASTRYVRTPTNEKLFF
TRBV5-5	.	TRBJ1-1	TRBD1	TGTGCCAGCAGCCCTAAGGGACAGGGGGCGAACACTGAAGCTTTCTTT	CASSPKGQGANTEAFF
TRBV9	few	TRBJ1-2	TRBD1	TGTGCCAGCAGCGTCGGGACAGCCTATGGCTACACCTTC	CASSVGTAYGYTF